The source of this T cell receptor beta chain is a study of blood T cell repertoires in COVID-19. The V and J ends lost 3 bases and 5 bases respectively, with 10 bases between them. Germline V gene lookup returns CDR1 SGHAT and CDR2 FQNNGV. The CDR3 extends over 13 amino acids. Sequencing used immunoSEQ multiplex PCR; TCRdb keeps in-frame clones, though not all of them. The sample carries 200,000 to 250,000 clones, over 70% recorded once. The sequence was collected from a woman in her seventies with acute or convalescent COVID-19. Sequenced sample: peripheral blood. The V gene is TRBV11-2, the J gene TRBJ1-1; maybe TRBD1 (5 bases). This CDR3 reads CASSFIPGTEAFF. CDR3 bases: TGTGCCAGCAGCTTTATCCCAGGGACTGAAGCTTTCTTT. Full variable domain (remainder filled in from reference TRBV11-2 and TRBJ1-1): EAGVAQSPRYKIIEKRQSVAFWCNPISGHATLYWYQQILGQGPKLLIQFQNNGVVDDSQLPKDRFSAERLKGVDSTLKIQPAKLEDSAVYLCASSFIPGTEAFFGQGTRLTVV.